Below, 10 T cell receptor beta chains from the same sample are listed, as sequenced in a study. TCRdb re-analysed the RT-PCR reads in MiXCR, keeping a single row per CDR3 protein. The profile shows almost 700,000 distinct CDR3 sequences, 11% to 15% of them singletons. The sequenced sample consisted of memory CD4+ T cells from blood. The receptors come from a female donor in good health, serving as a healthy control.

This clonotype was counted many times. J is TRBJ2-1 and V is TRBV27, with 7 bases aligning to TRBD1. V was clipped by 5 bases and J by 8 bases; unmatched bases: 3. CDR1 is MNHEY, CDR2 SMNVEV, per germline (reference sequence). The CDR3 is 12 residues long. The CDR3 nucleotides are TGTGCCAGCAGTCGAACAGGGGATGAGCAGTTCTTC. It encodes CASSRTGDEQFF.

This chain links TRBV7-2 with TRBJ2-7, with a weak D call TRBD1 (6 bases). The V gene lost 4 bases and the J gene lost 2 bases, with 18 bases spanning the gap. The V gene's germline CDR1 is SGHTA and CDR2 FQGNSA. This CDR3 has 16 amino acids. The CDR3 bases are TGTGCCAGCAGCTCCTACAGGGCCTCCTTTACCTACGAGCAGTACTTC. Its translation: CASSSYRASFTYEQYF.

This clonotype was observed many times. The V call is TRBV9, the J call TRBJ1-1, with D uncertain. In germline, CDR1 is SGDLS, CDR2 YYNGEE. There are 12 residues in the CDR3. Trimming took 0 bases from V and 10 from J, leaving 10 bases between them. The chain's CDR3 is CASSVVGSGAFF. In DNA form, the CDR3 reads TGTGCCAGCAGCGTAGTGGGGTCTGGAGCTTTCTTT.

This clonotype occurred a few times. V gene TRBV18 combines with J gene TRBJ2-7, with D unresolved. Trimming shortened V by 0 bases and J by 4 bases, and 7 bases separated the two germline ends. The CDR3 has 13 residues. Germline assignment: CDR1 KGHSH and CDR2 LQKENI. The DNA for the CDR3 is TGTGCCAGCTCACCACCGTCGATTTACGAGCAGTACTTC. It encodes CASSPPSIYEQYF. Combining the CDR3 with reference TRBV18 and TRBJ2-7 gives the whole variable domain NAGVMQNPRHLVRRRGQEARLRCSPMKGHSHVYWYRQLPEEGLKFMVYLQKENIIDESGMPKERFSAEFPKEGPSILRIQQVVRGDSAAYFCASSPPSIYEQYFGPGTRLTVT.

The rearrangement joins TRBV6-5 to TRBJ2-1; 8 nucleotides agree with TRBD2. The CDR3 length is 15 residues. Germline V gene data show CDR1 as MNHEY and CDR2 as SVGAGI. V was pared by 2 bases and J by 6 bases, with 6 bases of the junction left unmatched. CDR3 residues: CASSYARAGGNEQFF. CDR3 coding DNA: TGTGCCAGCAGTTACGCCCGGGCGGGAGGCAATGAGCAGTTCTTC.

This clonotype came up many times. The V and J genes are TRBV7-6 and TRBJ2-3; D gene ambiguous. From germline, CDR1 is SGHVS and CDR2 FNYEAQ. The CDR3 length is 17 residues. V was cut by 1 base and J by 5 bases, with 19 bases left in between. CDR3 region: CASSLDGGPRLGDTQYF. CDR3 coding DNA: TGTGCCAGCAGCTTAGACGGCGGCCCTCGCCTCGGAGATACGCAGTATTTT.

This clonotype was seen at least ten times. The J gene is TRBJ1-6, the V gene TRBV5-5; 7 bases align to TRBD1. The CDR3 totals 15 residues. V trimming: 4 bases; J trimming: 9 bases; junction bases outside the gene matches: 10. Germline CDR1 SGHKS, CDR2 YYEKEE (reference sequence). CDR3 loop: CASSPRQGGGSPLHF. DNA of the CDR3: TGTGCCAGCAGCCCGCGACAGGGAGGAGGTTCACCCCTCCACTTT.

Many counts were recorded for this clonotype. This chain's CDR3 is CASNLGGGTDTQYF. The CDR3 DNA reads as TGTGCCAGCAACCTCGGAGGAGGGACAGATACGCAGTATTTT. This chain links TRBV12-3 or TRBV12-4 with TRBJ2-3; TRBD2 is a possible D gene (6 bases). V lost 7 bases to trimming and J lost 3 bases, with 14 bases between them. There are 14 residues in the CDR3.

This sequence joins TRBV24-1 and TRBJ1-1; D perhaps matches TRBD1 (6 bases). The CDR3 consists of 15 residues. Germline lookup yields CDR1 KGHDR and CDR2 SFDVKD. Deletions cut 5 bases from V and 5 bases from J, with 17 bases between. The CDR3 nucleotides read TGTGCCACCAGTGGCCTTTCGGGGGCCTTTACTGAAGCTTTCTTT. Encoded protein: CATSGLSGAFTEAFF.

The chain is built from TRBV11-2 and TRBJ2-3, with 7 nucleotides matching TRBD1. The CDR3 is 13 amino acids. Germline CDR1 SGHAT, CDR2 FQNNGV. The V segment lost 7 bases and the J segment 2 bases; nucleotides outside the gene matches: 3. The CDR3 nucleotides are TGTGCCAGCACTACAGGGGCCACAGATACGCAGTATTTT. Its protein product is CASTTGATDTQYF.